Reported below is one T cell receptor (beta chain). Its specificity is unknown. The repertoire was sequenced with immunoSEQ multiplex PCR; TCRdb's copy has only in-frame clones and lacks some. The repertoire holds 75,000 to 80,000 clones, with about 92% as singletons. Surgery cases with the highest brain T cell transcript signatures were chosen for sequencing. This record belongs to a study of brain T cells in children with intractable seizures. Study outcomes and limitations: Clones missing pre-surgery may reflect undersampling of that blood sample.

The CDR3 spans 16 residues. Germline CDR1 is SEHNR and CDR2 is FQNEAQ (reference sequence). V lost 3 bases to trimming and J lost 0 bases; unmatched junction nucleotides: 5. The chain uses TRBV7-9 and TRBJ2-1; 7 bases are a match to TRBD2. Sequencing used peripheral blood, obtained at surgery. This TCR was recovered from a boy under two years old with tuberous sclerosis and intractable seizures. The CDR3 DNA reads TGTGCCAGCAGCTTGGGGGAGCGGGACTCCTACAATGAGCAGTTCTTC. Translated: CASSLGERDSYNEQFF.